This T cell receptor (beta chain) emerged from a study of shared clonotypes between healthy human individuals. Across the whole study: The donors, two women and a few men, were aged 18 to 49. Points from the study as a whole: Tissue TCR repertoires likely differ from these blood-only repertoires.

Some clones are missing from TCRdb's copy, which holds only in-frame ones; the method was immunoSEQ multiplex PCR. Altogether approximately 2.5 million clones are present, over 85% being singletons, with the ten largest covering 0.36%. Notes on this clone: Its antigen is unidentified.

The CDR3 extends over 15 amino acids. The germline V gene encodes CDR1 SGHRS and CDR2 YFSETQ. The V gene lost 4 bases and the J gene lost 7 bases, with 20 bases spanning the gap. Every one of the donors was a Caucasian adult that lived in Nashville, Tennessee. Sequenced input: naive CD4+ T cells from PBMCs. Subset given: CD45RA+ positively selected. This chain connects TRBV5-1 to TRBJ1-1; TRBD1 might be the D (6 bases). The sequence derives from a man aged 18 to 30 in good health. Some clones in this sample may be carry-over from other donors' samples. The CDR3 nucleotides are TGCGCCAGCAGCGAGGGCGGGTACAGGGCCCTTGAAGCTTTCTTT. It codes for CASSEGGYRALEAFF.